The 21 T cell receptor beta chains presented below share a single source sample, sequenced in a study of control samples from healthy donors and cancer patients. Assay: immunoSEQ multiplex PCR; the TCRdb copy retains only in-frame clones and omits some. The repertoire holds approximately 170,000 clones, with over 85% as singletons. Sequences were obtained from blood. Receptors were obtained from a woman between 55 and 75 years old in good health.

This sequence joins TRBV5-1 and TRBJ1-5; tentative D call: TRBD1 (5 bases). The CDR3 has 14 amino acids. Trimming removed 0 bases from V and 4 bases from J, with 8 bases in between. Per the germline V gene, CDR1 is SGHRS and CDR2 is YFSETQ. Written as DNA, the CDR3 is TGCGCCAGCAGCTTGGGGGACCGTAATCAGCCCCAGCATTTT. Protein sequence: CASSLGDRNQPQHF.

The chain employs TRBV12-3 or TRBV12-4 and TRBJ1-6, with D tentatively TRBD1 (5 bases). Deletions cut 2 bases from V and 13 bases from J, with 12 bases between. The CDR3 is made up of 13 amino acids. The CDR3 sequence is CASSLMGEGPLHF. In nucleotides, the CDR3 is TGTGCCAGCAGTTTAATGGGGGAGGGGCCCCTCCACTTT.

V usage is TRBV5-1 and J usage is TRBJ2-5; TRBD1 matches 7 bases. The trim removed 4 bases at V and 3 bases at J, leaving 3 bases unmatched. This CDR3 spans 13 amino acids. Per the germline V gene, CDR1 is SGHRS and CDR2 is YFSETQ. The CDR3 region is CASSLTGKETQYF. CDR3 coding DNA: TGCGCCAGCAGCCTGACAGGGAAAGAGACCCAGTACTTC.

The rearrangement joins TRBV7-2 to TRBJ1-4; the D gene is possibly TRBD1 (5 bases). The CDR3 has 15 residues. Germline V gene data show CDR1 as SGHTA and CDR2 as FQGNSA. Between the trimmed V and J ends, which lost 5 bases and 7 bases, there was a span of 17 bases. The CDR3 DNA sequence: TGTGCCAGCAGCGTAAACGTAGCAAGGGGTGAAAAACTGTTTTTT. As protein: CASSVNVARGEKLFF.

CDR3 DNA: TGTGCCAGCTCACCGACCGGATGGGGGGAACTGTTTTTT. Protein: CASSPTGWGELFF. J is TRBJ1-4 and V is TRBV18, with D tentatively TRBD1 (5 bases). This CDR3 is 13 amino acids long. Germline V gives CDR1 KGHSH, CDR2 LQKENI. The germline V and J ends were trimmed by 3 bases and 12 bases, with 14 bases remaining between them. The complete variable domain, with remaining parts taken from reference TRBV18 and TRBJ1-4, reads NAGVMQNPRHLVRRRGQEARLRCSPMKGHSHVYWYRQLPEEGLKFMVYLQKENIIDESGMPKERFSAEFPKEGPSILRIQQVVRGDSAAYFCASSPTGWGELFFGSGTQLSVL.

The chain couples TRBV27 to TRBJ2-1, with D possibly TRBD1 on 5 matching bases. CDR1 MNHEY and CDR2 SMNVEV come from the germline V gene (reference sequence). The CDR3 runs 16 residues. V was pared by 4 bases and J by 0 bases, with 13 bases between. CDR3 amino acids: CASSSRAPASYNEQFF. Here the CDR3 DNA reads TGTGCCAGCAGTTCCAGGGCCCCGGCCTCCTACAATGAGCAGTTCTTC.

The CDR3 sequence is CASSGNVNEQFF. The CDR3 DNA reads TGCGCCAGCAGCGGCAATGTCAATGAGCAGTTCTTC. This chain connects TRBV10-1 to TRBJ2-1; D remains ambiguous. The V and J ends lost 6 bases and 6 bases respectively, with 9 bases between them. CDR3 length: 12 residues. The germline gives CDR1 WNHNN, CDR2 SYGVQD (reference sequence).

The chain couples TRBV12-3 or TRBV12-4 to TRBJ1-1; D is possibly TRBD1 (5 bases). This CDR3 has 11 residues. V lost 7 bases to trimming and J lost 8 bases, with 11 bases between them. The CDR3 DNA reads TGTGCCAGCACCCTCCGGACAGAAGCTTTCTTT. This codes for CASTLRTEAFF.

The chain has TRBV2 and TRBJ2-1, with 9 positions matching TRBD1. V was clipped by 4 bases and J by 4 bases; unmatched bases: 8. There are 16 residues in the CDR3. CDR1 and CDR2 (germline): SNHLY, FYNNEI. The CDR3 protein is CASSGGGQGRYNEQFF. CDR3 nucleotides: TGTGCCAGCAGTGGAGGAGGACAGGGGCGATACAATGAGCAGTTCTTC.

The V call is TRBV27, the J call TRBJ1-2; possible D gene TRBD1, 6 bases. Per the germline V gene, CDR1 is MNHEY and CDR2 is SMNVEV (reference sequence). This CDR3 has 13 amino acids. V was pared by 8 bases and J by 7 bases, with 17 bases between. The CDR3 coding sequence is TGTGCCAGCCACACAGGGCGGGGGCTTGGCTACACCTTC. It encodes CASHTGRGLGYTF.

The chain recombines TRBV6-5 with TRBJ2-7; 11 positions agree with TRBD2. Trimming cost V 6 bases and J 2 bases; bases outside gene matches: 3. The length of the CDR3 is 14 residues. Germline assignment: CDR1 MNHEY and CDR2 SVGAGI. CDR3 sequence reads: CASSPTSGAYEQYF. The CDR3 DNA follows: TGTGCCAGCAGCCCGACTAGCGGGGCCTACGAGCAGTACTTC.

J is TRBJ1-4 and V is TRBV19; 7 bases fit TRBD1. Germline CDR1 reads LNHDA; CDR2 reads SQIVND (reference sequence). CDR3 length: 15 amino acids. V was clipped by 3 bases and J by 2 bases; unmatched bases: 3. Here the CDR3 DNA reads TGTGCCAGTAGTATTTCAGGGGGGACTAATGAAAAACTGTTTTTT. Translating it yields CASSISGGTNEKLFF.

In its sample, this clone was seen once. The gene calls are TRBV7-3 and TRBJ1-2; no clear D gene. In germline, CDR1 is SGHTA, CDR2 FQGTGA. Trimming removed 0 bases from V and 0 bases from J, with 8 bases in between. The CDR3 has 15 residues. In DNA, the CDR3 is TGTGCCAGCAGCTTAACTGGGGAGCCTAACTATGGCTACACCTTC. This sequence encodes CASSLTGEPNYGYTF.

This clone has only one observation. V is TRBV19 and J is TRBJ2-7, with D perhaps matching TRBD1 (6 bases). The CDR3 is 15 amino acids. V lost 7 bases to trimming and J lost 1 base, with 17 bases between them. Germline CDR1 is LNHDA and CDR2 is SQIVND (reference sequence). The CDR3 sequence is CASTRQAGVSYEQYF. CDR3 in DNA: TGTGCCAGTACCCGTCAGGCAGGGGTATCCTACGAGCAGTACTTC.

CDR3 sequence (DNA): TGCAGCGTCTCAGACCCACGAGGAGGCCAGGGTAATGAAAAACTGTTTTTT. Its translation is CSVSDPRGGQGNEKLFF. The chain is built from TRBV29-1 and TRBJ1-4; maybe TRBD1 (5 bases). Germline V gene sequence: CDR1 SQVTM, CDR2 ANQGSEA. CDR3 length: 17 residues. Trimming removed 6 bases at V and 4 bases at J, with 24 bases between.

This chain uses TRBV5-1 with TRBJ2-3, with TRBD2 as a possible D gene (6 bases). Germline CDR1 SGHRS, CDR2 YFSETQ. CDR3 size: 15 residues. V was pared by 5 bases and J by 6 bases, with 19 bases between. The CDR3 reads CASRMGLLFTDTQYF. In DNA form, the CDR3 reads TGCGCCAGCAGAATGGGACTTCTATTTACGGATACGCAGTATTTT.

The rearrangement links TRBV5-1 to TRBJ1-3, with a tentative D call TRBD1 (5 bases). The CDR3 has 16 amino acids. The V end was cut by 4 bases, the J end by 1 base, with 15 bases between. CDR1 is SGHRS, CDR2 YFSETQ, per germline. The CDR3 coding sequence is TGCGCCAGCAGCCCCCACGGGACGTCTTCTGGAAACACCATATATTTT. Its protein is CASSPHGTSSGNTIYF.

This chain connects TRBV6-4 to TRBJ2-3; TRBD2 matches at 8 bases. V dropped 6 bases and J dropped 2; count of bases not matched to a gene: 16. The CDR3 spans 18 residues. The germline gives CDR1 MRHNA, CDR2 SNTAGT. The CDR3 region is CASSPEGSGVFSTDTQYF. The DNA of the CDR3 is TGTGCCAGCAGCCCCGAGGGTAGCGGGGTTTTTTCCACAGATACGCAGTATTTT.

The gene calls are TRBV4-2 and TRBJ2-3; D is unresolved. This CDR3 is built from 16 residues. CDR1 is LGHNA, CDR2 YNFKEQ, per germline. Trimming shortened V by 4 bases and J by 6 bases, and 20 bases separated the two germline ends. The DNA of the CDR3 is TGTGCCAGCAGCCCAGGACCAGCTGTCGGCGTGGATACGCAGTATTTT. It translates to CASSPGPAVGVDTQYF.

J is TRBJ2-2 and V is TRBV18; weak D call: TRBD1 (5 bases). Looked up from germline, CDR1 is KGHSH and CDR2 is LQKENI. The CDR3 has 13 residues. V gave up 3 bases and J gave up 10 bases, with 12 bases separating them. CDR3 in DNA: TGTGCCAGCTCACCGGAACCCAGGGCGGAGCTGTTTTTT. Translation: CASSPEPRAELFF.

This clone has just one count. The J gene is TRBJ1-6, the V gene TRBV14; a weak D match, TRBD1 (5 bases). With 4 bases removed from V and 6 bases from J, the gap between germline ends came to 7 bases. The CDR3 has 13 amino acids. Germline values: CDR1 SGHDN, CDR2 FVKESK. CDR3 DNA: TGTGCCAGCAGCCCCGGGGGTAATTCACCCCTCCACTTT. Translating it yields CASSPGGNSPLHF.